These 9 T cell receptor beta chains were all obtained from the same sample, sequenced in a study of technical replicates of blood from several donors. The data were produced by immunoSEQ multiplex PCR, yet TCRdb's version contains in-frame clones alone and is incomplete. The data contain under 65,000 clones, less than 90% of them singletons. The specimen sequenced was PBMCs. The receptor set was obtained from a human donor in good health. Some clones in this sample may be carry-over from other donors' samples.

V is TRBV7-9 and J is TRBJ1-3, with 7 bases lining up with TRBD1. This CDR3 has 14 residues. The V gene's germline CDR1 is SEHNR and CDR2 FQNEAQ (reference sequence). Trimming removed 7 bases from V and 0 bases from J; junction bases left unmatched: 3. This chain's CDR3 is CASNRGYSGNTIYF. CDR3 nucleotide sequence: TGTGCCAGCAACAGGGGTTACTCTGGAAACACCATATATTTT.

This rearrangement joins TRBV29-1 to TRBJ2-5, with 9 nucleotides matching TRBD1. Germline V lookup: CDR1 SQVTM, CDR2 ANQGSEA. This CDR3 has 14 amino acids. After removal of 2 bases from V and 7 bases from J, the junction contained 8 bases not matched to a gene. Here the CDR3 reads CSVEPDDRGWTQYF. For the CDR3, the DNA is TGCAGCGTTGAACCGGACGACAGGGGGTGGACCCAGTACTTC.

J is TRBJ2-7 and V is TRBV27; D not certain. The CDR3 covers 13 residues. V lost 0 bases and J lost 4, with 7 bases in between. In germline, CDR1 is MNHEY, CDR2 SMNVEV (reference sequence). The CDR3 reads CASSLSFPYEQYF. The CDR3 DNA reads as TGTGCCAGCAGTTTATCGTTCCCATACGAGCAGTACTTC.

The chain employs TRBV2 and TRBJ2-3, with TRBD2 as a possible D gene (5 bases). The CDR3 loop spans 14 amino acids. CDR1 and CDR2 (germline): SNHLY, FYNNEI. The ends were cut back, 5 bases at V and 1 base at J, with 10 bases in the middle. The DNA of the CDR3 is TGTGCCAGCAGTTACAGCGGCCGCACAGATACGCAGTATTTT. Translation gives CASSYSGRTDTQYF.

This clone was detected once. The J gene is TRBJ2-7, the V gene TRBV19; 7 bases fit TRBD2. After removal of 5 bases from V and 3 bases from J, the junction contained 13 bases not matched to a gene. CDR1 is LNHDA, CDR2 SQIVND, per germline (reference sequence). CDR3 length: 16 residues. The CDR3 DNA sequence: TGTGCCAGTAGTCACCCCCTCGGCGGGAGTATCTACGAGCAGTACTTC. Protein product: CASSHPLGGSIYEQYF.

The chain employs TRBV7-9 and TRBJ2-1, with 7 bases that match TRBD1. The CDR3 covers 14 residues. Germline V lookup: CDR1 SEHNR, CDR2 FQNEAQ (reference sequence). Trimming removed 5 bases from V and 5 bases from J; junction bases left unmatched: 6. The CDR3 loop reads CASSHRDSNNEQFF. The CDR3, as DNA: TGTGCCAGCAGCCACCGGGACAGCAACAATGAGCAGTTCTTC.

The rearrangement uses TRBV18 and TRBJ1-3, with 8 nucleotides matching TRBD1. V lost 3 bases and J lost 8; bases outside the gene matches: 6. Germline lookup yields CDR1 KGHSH and CDR2 LQKENI. The CDR3 has 14 residues. The CDR3 here is CASSPPDRVDTIYF. The CDR3 DNA reads as TGTGCCAGCTCACCCCCGGACAGGGTAGACACCATATATTTT.

The V call is TRBV29-1, the J call TRBJ2-3; 7 bases line up with TRBD2. Losses at the gene ends were 3 bases for V and 9 bases for J; bases not matched to a gene: 15. Per the germline V gene, CDR1 is SQVTM and CDR2 is ANQGSEA. The CDR3 extends over 15 amino acids. The CDR3 protein is CSVESTAGPPWTQYF. In DNA, the CDR3 is TGCAGCGTTGAGTCAACAGCGGGGCCCCCGTGGACGCAGTATTTT.

The J gene is TRBJ2-1, the V gene TRBV7-2; TRBD1 matches 11 bases. CDR3 length: 13 amino acids. The germline CDR1 and CDR2 sequences are SGHTA and FQGNSA. V lost 6 bases to trimming and J lost 10 bases; unmatched junction nucleotides: 5. The CDR3, as DNA: TGTGCCAGCAGGAAGGACAGGGGGCGAGAGCAGTTCTTC. Its protein product is CASRKDRGREQFF.